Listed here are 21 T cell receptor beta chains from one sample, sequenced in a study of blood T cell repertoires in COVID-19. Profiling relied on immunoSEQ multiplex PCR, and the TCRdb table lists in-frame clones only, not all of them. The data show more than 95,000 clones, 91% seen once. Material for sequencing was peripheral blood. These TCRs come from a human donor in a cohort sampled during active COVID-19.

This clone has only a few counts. As DNA, the CDR3 is TGTGCCAGCAGTCCATGGACAGGACCTCACTATGGCTACACCTTC. This codes for CASSPWTGPHYGYTF. The chain employs TRBV28 and TRBJ1-2; 7 bases are shared with TRBD1. CDR1 and CDR2 (germline): MDHEN, SYDVKM. V lost 5 bases, J lost 3 bases, and 9 bases stayed unmatched. The CDR3 extends over 15 amino acids.

CDR3 sequence: CASRVPPDLSNEKLFF. CDR3 coding DNA: TGTGCCAGCAGAGTCCCCCCGGACTTAAGTAATGAAAAACTGTTTTTT. The J gene is TRBJ1-4, the V gene TRBV27; D is undetermined. The CDR3 length is 16 residues. The V and J ends lost 6 bases and 4 bases respectively, with 18 bases between them. The V gene's germline CDR1 is MNHEY and CDR2 SMNVEV (reference sequence).

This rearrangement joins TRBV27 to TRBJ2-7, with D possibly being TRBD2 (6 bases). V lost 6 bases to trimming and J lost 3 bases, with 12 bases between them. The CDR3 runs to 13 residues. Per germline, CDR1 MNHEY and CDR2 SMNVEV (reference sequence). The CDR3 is CASRRGSGYEQYF. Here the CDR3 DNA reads TGTGCCAGCAGGAGGGGTAGCGGCTACGAGCAGTACTTC.

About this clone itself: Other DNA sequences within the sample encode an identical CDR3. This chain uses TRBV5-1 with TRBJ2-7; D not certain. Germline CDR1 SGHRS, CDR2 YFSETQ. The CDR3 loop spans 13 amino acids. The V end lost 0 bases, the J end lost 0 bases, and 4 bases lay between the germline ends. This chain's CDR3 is CASSLGSSYEQYF. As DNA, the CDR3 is TGCGCCAGCAGCTTGGGGAGCTCCTACGAGCAGTACTTC.

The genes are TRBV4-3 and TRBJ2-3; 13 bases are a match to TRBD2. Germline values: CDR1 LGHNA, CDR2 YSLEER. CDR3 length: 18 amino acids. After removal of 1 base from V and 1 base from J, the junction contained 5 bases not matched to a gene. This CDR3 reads CASSQGTSGGRGTDTQYF. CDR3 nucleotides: TGCGCCAGCAGCCAAGGGACTAGCGGGGGCCGCGGCACAGATACGCAGTATTTT.

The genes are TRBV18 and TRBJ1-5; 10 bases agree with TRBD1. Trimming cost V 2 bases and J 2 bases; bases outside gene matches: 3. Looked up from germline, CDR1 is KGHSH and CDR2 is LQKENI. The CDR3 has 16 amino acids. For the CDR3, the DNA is TGTGCCAGCTCACCAGGACAGGGGGGGCGCAATCAGCCCCAGCATTTT. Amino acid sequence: CASSPGQGGRNQPQHF.

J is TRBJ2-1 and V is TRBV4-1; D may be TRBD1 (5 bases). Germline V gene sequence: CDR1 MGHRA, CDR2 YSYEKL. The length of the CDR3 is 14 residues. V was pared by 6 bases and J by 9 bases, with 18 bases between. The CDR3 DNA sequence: TGCGCCAGCAGATTATCTGGGGCCTCGCTTGAGCAGTTCTTC. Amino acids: CASRLSGASLEQFF.

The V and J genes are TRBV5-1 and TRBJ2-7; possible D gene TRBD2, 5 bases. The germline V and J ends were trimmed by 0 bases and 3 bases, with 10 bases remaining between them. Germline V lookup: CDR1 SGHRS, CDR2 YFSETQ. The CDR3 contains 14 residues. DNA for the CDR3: TGCGCCAGCAGCTTGGAGGACTGGTACTACGAGCAGTACTTC. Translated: CASSLEDWYYEQYF.

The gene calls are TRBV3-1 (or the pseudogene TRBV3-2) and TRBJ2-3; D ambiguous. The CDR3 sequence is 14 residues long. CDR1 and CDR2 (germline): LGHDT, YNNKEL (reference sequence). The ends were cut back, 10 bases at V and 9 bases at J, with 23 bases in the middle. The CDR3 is CATGTQQPYVTQYF. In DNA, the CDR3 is TGTGCCACAGGAACTCAGCAGCCATATGTCACGCAGTATTTT.

The CDR3 coding sequence is TGTGCCAGCAGCTTAGATTTGGGACTAGCCTACGAGCAGTACTTC. It codes for CASSLDLGLAYEQYF. The chain employs TRBV11-2 and TRBJ2-7; TRBD2 aligns across 8 bases. CDR3 length: 15 amino acids. J was trimmed by 2 bases and V by 0 bases; bases with no gene match: 3. Germline V CDR1 and CDR2: SGHAT, FQNNGV.

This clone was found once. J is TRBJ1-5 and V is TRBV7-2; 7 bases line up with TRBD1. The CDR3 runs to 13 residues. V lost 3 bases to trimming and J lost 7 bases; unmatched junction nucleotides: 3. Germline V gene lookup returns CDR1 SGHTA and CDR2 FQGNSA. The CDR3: CASSFTGAQPQHF. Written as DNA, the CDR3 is TGTGCCAGCAGCTTTACAGGGGCCCAGCCCCAGCATTTT.

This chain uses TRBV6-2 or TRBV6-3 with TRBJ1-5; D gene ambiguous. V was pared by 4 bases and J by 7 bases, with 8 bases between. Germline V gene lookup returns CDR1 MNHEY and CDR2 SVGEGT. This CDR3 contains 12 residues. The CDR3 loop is CASSFLSQPQHF. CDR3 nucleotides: TGTGCCAGCAGTTTTTTAAGCCAGCCCCAGCATTTT.

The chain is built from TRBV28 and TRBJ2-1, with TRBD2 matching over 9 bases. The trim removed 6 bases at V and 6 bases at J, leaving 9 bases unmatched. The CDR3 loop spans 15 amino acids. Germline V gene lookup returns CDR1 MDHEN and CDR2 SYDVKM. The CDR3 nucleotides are TGTGCCAGCAGACTGCTCGCGGGAGGGGCCAATGAGCAGTTCTTC. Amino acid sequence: CASRLLAGGANEQFF.

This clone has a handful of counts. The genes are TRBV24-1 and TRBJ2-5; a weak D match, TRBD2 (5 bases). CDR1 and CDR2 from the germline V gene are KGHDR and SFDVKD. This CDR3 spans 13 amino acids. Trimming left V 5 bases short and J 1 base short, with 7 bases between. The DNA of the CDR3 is TGTGCCACCAGTGGAGGGAGCCAAGAGACCCAGTACTTC. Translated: CATSGGSQETQYF.

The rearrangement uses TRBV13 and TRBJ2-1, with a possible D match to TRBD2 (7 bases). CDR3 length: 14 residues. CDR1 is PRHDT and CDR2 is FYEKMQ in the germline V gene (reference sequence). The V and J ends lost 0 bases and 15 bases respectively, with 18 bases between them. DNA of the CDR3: TGTGCCAGCAGCTTAGGATACAGAGGGGGGGCCCCGTTCTTC. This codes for CASSLGYRGGAPFF. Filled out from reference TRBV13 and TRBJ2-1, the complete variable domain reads AAGVIQSPRHLIKEKRETATLKCYPIPRHDTVYWYQQGPGQDPQFLISFYEKMQSDKGSIPDRFSAQQFSDYHSELNMSSLELGDSALYFCASSLGYRGGAPFFGPGTRLTVL.

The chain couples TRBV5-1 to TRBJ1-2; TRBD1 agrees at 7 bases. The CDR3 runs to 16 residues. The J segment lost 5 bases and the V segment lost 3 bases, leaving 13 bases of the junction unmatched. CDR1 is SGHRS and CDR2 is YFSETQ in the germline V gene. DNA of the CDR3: TGCGCCAGCAGCTGGTTAAACCGACAGGGCTTGTATGGCTACACCTTC. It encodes CASSWLNRQGLYGYTF.

The CDR3 protein is CASSEGQFYEQYF. For the CDR3, the DNA is TGTGCCAGCAGCGAGGGACAGTTCTACGAGCAGTACTTC. The chain has TRBV6-5 and TRBJ2-7, with 7 positions matching TRBD1. The CDR3 contains 13 residues. Trimming took 6 bases from V and 3 from J; bases not matched to a gene: 5. Germline V gene lookup returns CDR1 MNHEY and CDR2 SVGAGI.

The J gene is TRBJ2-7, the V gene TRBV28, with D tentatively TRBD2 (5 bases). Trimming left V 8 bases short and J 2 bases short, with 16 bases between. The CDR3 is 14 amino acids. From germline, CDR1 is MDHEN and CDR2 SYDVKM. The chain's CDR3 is CASSVNPGTYEQYF. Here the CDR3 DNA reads TGTGCCAGCTCAGTAAATCCGGGAACCTACGAGCAGTACTTC.

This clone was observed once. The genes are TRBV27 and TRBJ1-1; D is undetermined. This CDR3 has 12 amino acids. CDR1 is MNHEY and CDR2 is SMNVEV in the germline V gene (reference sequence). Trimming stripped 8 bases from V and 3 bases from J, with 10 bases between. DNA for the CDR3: TGTGCCAGCTTTTCTAGTTACACTGAAGCTTTCTTT. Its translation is CASFSSYTEAFF.

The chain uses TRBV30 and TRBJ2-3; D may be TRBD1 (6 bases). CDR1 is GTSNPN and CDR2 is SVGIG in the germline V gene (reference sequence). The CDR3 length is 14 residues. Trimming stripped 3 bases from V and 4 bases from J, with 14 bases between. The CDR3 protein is CAWRLGGSADTQYF. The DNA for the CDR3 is TGTGCCTGGAGGTTAGGGGGTTCGGCAGATACGCAGTATTTT.

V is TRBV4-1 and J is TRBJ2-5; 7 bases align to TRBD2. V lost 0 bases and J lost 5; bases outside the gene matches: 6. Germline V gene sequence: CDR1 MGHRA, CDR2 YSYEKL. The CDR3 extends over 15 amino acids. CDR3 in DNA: TGCGCCAGCAGCCAAGACTCGGGGGGAGGCGAGACCCAGTACTTC. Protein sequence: CASSQDSGGGETQYF.